This TCR beta chain was recovered during a study of technical replicates of blood from a handful of donors. Assay used: immunoSEQ multiplex PCR; TCRdb lists only in-frame clones, some missing. This table holds around 84,000 clones, 98% found once. Germline CDR1 MNHNS, CDR2 SASEGT. The trim removed 6 bases at V and 0 bases at J, leaving 8 bases unmatched. This CDR3 has 15 residues. The chain links TRBV6-1 to TRBJ2-7; the match to TRBD1 covers 7 bases. The receptor comes from a human donor in good health. Source material: T cells isolated from PBMCs. The CDR3 sequence: CASRRTGGSSYEQYF. CDR3 DNA sequence: TGTGCCAGCAGAAGGACAGGCGGCAGCTCCTACGAGCAGTACTTC.